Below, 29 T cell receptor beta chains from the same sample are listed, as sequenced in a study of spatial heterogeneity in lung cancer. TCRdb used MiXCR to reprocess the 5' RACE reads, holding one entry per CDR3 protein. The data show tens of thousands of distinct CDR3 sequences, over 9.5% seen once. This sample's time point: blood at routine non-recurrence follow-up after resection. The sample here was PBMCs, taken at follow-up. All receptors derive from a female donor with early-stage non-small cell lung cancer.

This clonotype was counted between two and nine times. The CDR3 DNA follows: TGCAGTGCTAGGGGGGGCAACAATCAGCCCCAGCATTTT. As protein: CSARGGNNQPQHF. The rearrangement joins TRBV20-1 to TRBJ1-5; tentatively, D is TRBD1 (6 bases). Trimming cost V 3 bases and J 3 bases, with 9 bases left between them. CDR1 and CDR2 (germline): DFQATT, SNEGSKA (reference sequence). The CDR3 has 13 amino acids.

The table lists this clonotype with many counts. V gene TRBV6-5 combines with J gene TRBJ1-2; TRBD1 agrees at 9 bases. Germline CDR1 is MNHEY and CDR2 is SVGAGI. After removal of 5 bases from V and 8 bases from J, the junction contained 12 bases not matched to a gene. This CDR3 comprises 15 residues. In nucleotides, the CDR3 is TGTGCCAGCAGTCCCGGGACAGGGTTCGTTCAGGGCTACACCTTC. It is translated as CASSPGTGFVQGYTF.

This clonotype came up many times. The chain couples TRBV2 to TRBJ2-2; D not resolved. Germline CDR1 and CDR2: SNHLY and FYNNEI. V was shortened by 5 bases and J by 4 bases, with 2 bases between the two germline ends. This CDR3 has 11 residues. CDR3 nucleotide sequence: TGTGCCAGCAGTCTCACCGGGGAGCTGTTTTTT. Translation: CASSLTGELFF. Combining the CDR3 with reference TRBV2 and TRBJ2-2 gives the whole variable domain EPEVTQTPSHQVTQMGQEVILRCVPISNHLYFYWYRQILGQKVEFLVSFYNNEISEKSEIFDDQFSVERPDGSNFTLKIRSTKLEDSAMYFCASSLTGELFFGEGSRLTVL.

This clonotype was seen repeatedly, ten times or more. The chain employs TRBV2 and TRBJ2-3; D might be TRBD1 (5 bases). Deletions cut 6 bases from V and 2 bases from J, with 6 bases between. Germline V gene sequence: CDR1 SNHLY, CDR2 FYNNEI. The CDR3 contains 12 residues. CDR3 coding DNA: TGTGCCAGCAGGACAGACACAGATACGCAGTATTTT. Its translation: CASRTDTDTQYF.

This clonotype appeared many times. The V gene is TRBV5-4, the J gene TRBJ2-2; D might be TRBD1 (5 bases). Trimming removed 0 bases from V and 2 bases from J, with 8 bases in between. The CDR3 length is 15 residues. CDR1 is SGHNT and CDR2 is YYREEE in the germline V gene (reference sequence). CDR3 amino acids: CASSLEQGNTGELFF. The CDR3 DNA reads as TGTGCCAGCAGCTTGGAGCAGGGAAACACCGGGGAGCTGTTTTTT.

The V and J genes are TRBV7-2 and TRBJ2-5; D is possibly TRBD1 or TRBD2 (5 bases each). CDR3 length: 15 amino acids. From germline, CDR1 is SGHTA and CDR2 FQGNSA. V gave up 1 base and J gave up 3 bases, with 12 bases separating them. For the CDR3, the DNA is TGTGCCAGCAGCTTAGGCCCAGGGCGGGAAGAGACCCAGTACTTC. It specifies CASSLGPGREETQYF.

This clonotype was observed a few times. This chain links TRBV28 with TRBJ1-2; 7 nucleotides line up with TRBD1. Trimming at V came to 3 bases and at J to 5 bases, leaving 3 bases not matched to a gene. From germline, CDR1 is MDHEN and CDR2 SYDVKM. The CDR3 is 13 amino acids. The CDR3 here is CASSLDRSYGYTF. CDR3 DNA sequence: TGTGCCAGCAGTTTGGACAGGTCGTATGGCTACACCTTC.

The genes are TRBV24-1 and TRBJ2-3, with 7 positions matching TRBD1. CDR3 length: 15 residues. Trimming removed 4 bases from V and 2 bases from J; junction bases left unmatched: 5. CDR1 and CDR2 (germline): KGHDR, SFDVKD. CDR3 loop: CATSDPGQSTDTQYF. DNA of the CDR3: TGTGCCACCAGTGACCCGGGACAGTCCACAGATACGCAGTATTTT.

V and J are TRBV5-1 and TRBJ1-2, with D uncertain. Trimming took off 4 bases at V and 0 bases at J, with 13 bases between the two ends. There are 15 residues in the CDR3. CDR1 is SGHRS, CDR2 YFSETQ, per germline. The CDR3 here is CASSSGTIANYGYTF. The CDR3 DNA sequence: TGCGCCAGCAGCAGCGGAACAATAGCTAACTATGGCTACACCTTC.

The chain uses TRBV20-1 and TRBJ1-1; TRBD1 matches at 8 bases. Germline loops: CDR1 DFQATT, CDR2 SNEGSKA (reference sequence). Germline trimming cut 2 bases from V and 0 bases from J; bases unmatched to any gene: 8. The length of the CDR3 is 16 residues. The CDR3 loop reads CSARYRDRSLNTEAFF. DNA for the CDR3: TGCAGTGCTAGATATAGGGACAGGTCCTTGAACACTGAAGCTTTCTTT.

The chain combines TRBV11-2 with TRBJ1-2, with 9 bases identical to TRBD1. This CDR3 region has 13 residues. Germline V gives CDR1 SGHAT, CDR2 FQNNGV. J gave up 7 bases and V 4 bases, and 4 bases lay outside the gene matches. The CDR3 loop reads CASSSQDRGGYTF. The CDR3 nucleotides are TGTGCCAGCAGCTCACAGGACAGGGGTGGCTACACCTTC. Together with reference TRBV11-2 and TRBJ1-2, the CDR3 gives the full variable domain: EAGVAQSPRYKIIEKRQSVAFWCNPISGHATLYWYQQILGQGPKLLIQFQNNGVVDDSQLPKDRFSAERLKGVDSTLKIQPAKLEDSAVYLCASSSQDRGGYTFGSGTRLTVV.

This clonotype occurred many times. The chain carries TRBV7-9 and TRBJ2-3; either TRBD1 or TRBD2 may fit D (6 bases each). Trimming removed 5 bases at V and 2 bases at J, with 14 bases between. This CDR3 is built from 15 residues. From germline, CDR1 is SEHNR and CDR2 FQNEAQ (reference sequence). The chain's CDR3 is CASSPHRGLTDTQYF. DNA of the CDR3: TGTGCCAGCAGCCCACATCGGGGGCTCACAGATACGCAGTATTTT.

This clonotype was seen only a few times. The CDR3, as DNA: TGTGCCAGCAGTGAATACGGTAGCGGGGTATTTTACAATGAGCAGTTCTTC. This gives the protein CASSEYGSGVFYNEQFF. V usage is TRBV25-1 and J usage is TRBJ2-1; 8 bases match TRBD2. The CDR3 length is 17 residues. Unmatched junction bases numbered 8, after V lost 0 bases and J lost 4 bases. The germline CDR1 and CDR2 sequences are MGHDK and SYGVNS.

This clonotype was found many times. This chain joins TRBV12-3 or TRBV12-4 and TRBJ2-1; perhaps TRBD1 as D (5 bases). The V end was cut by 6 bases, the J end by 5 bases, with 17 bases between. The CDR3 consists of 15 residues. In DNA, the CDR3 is TGTGCCAGCAGCTTACACATCAGACAGCACAATGAGCAGTTCTTC. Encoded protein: CASSLHIRQHNEQFF.

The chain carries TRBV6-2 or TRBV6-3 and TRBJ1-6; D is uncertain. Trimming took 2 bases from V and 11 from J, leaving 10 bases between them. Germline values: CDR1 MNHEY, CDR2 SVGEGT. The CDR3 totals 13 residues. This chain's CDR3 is CASSYGQLPPLHF. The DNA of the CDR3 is TGTGCCAGCAGTTACGGGCAGTTACCACCCCTCCACTTT.

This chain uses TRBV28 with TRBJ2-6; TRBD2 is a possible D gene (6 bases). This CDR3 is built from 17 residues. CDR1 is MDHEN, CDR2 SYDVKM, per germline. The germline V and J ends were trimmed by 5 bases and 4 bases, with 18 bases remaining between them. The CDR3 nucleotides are TGTGCCAGCAGTGGCGGGGCATTCTCTGTAGGGGCCAACGTCCTGACTTTC. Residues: CASSGGAFSVGANVLTF.

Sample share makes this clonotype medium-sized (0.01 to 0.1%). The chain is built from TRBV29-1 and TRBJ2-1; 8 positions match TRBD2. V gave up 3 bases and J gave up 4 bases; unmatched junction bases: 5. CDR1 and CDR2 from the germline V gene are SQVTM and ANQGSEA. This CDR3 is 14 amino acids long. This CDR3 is CSVEQRGSYNEQFF. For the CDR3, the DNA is TGCAGCGTTGAGCAGCGGGGGAGTTACAATGAGCAGTTCTTC.

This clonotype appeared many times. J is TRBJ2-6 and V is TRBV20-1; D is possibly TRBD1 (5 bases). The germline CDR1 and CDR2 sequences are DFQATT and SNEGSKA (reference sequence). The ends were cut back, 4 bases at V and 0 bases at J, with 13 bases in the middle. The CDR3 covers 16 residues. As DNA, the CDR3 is TGCAGTGCTAAGAGACAGTTGAGCTCTGGGGCCAACGTCCTGACTTTC. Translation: CSAKRQLSSGANVLTF.

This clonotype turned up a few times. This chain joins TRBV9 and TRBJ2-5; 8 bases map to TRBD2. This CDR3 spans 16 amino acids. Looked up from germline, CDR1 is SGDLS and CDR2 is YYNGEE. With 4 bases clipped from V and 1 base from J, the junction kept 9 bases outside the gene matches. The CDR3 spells CASSSHGGASQETQYF. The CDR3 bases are TGTGCCAGCAGCTCCCACGGGGGGGCCTCCCAAGAGACCCAGTACTTC.

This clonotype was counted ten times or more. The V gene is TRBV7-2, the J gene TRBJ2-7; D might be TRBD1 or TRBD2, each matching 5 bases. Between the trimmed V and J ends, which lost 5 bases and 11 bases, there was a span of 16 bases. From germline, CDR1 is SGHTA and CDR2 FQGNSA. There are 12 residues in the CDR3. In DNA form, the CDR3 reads TGTGCCAGCAGCGTTCCGGGACGGGATAAGTACTTC. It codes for CASSVPGRDKYF.

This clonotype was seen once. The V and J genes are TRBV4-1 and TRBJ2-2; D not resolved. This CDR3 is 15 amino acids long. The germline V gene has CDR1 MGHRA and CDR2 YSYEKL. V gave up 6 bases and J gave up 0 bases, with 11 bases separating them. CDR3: CASRELVSNTGELFF. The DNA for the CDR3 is TGCGCCAGCAGAGAGCTGGTTTCGAACACCGGGGAGCTGTTTTTT.

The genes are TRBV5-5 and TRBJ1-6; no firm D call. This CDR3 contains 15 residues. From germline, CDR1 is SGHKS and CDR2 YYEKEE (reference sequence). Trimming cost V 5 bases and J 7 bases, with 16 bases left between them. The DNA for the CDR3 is TGTGCCAGCAGTTCAAGTGTATCGGGAAATTCACCCCTCCACTTT. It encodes CASSSSVSGNSPLHF.

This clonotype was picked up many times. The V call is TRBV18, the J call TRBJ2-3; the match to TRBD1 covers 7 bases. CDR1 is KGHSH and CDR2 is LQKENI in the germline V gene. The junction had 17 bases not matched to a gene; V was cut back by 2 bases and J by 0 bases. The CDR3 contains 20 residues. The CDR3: CASSPWITRGRSTSTDTQYF. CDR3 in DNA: TGTGCCAGCTCACCATGGATTACGAGGGGGCGATCAACTAGCACAGATACGCAGTATTTT.

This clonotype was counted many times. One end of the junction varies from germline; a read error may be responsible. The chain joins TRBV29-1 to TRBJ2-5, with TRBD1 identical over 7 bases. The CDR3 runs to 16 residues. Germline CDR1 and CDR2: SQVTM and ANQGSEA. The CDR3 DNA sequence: TGCAGCGTCGAAGGGGCTAGAGACAGGGTTGGAGAGACCCAGTACTTC. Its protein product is CSVEGARDRVGETQYF.

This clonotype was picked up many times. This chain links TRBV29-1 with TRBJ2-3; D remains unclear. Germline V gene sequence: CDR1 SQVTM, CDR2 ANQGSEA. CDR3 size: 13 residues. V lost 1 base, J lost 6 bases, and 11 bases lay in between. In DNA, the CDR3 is TGCAGCGTTGAAGGGGTGGGCGCGGATACGCAGTATTTT. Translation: CSVEGVGADTQYF.

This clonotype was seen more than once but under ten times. This CDR3 is CASSPLGGGGNQPQHF. CDR3 sequence (DNA): TGTGCCAGCAGTCCACTTGGGGGTGGGGGGAATCAGCCCCAGCATTTT. The rearrangement joins TRBV28 to TRBJ1-5; possible D gene TRBD1, 5 bases. The CDR3 is 16 amino acids. V dropped 5 bases and J dropped 4 bases, with 18 bases sitting between them. Germline CDR1 and CDR2: MDHEN and SYDVKM.

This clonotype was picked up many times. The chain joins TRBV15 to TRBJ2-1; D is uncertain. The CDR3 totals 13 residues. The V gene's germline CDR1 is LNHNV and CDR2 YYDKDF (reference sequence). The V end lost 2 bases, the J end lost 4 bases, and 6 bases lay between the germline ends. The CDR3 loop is CATSRFYYNEQFF. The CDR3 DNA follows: TGTGCCACCAGCAGATTCTATTACAATGAGCAGTTCTTC.

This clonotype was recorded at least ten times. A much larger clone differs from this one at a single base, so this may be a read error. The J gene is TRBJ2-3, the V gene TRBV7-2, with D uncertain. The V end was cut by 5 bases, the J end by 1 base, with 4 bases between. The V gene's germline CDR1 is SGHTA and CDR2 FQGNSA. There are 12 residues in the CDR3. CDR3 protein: CASSLRTDTQYF. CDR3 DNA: TGTGCCAGCAGCCTACGCACAGATACGCAGTATTTT.

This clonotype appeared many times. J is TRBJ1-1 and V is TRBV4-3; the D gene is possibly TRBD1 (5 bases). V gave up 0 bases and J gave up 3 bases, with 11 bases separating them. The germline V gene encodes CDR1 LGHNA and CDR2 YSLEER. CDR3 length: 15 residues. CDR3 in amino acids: CASSQDLGTDTEAFF. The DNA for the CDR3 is TGCGCCAGCAGCCAAGACCTAGGGACGGACACTGAAGCTTTCTTT.